This T cell receptor beta chain was sequenced during a study of shared clonotypes between healthy human individuals. For the study at large: Donors consisted of two women and three men between 18 and 49.

Memory CD4+ cells were the fraction left after CD45RA+ naive selection. The CDR3 covers 15 residues. V was shortened by 0 bases and J by 5 bases, with 13 bases between the two germline ends. Germline CDR1 SGHVS, CDR2 FQNEAQ. Every immunoSEQ plate was one replicate of a subset's evenly spread DNA. Clones were sequenced by immunoSEQ multiplex PCR, and TCRdb holds only the in-frame ones, with some missing. This table has some 1,400,000 clones, more than 95% appearing once. Sequenced material: naive CD4+ T cells sorted from blood. Subset denoted: CD45RA+ positively selected. The rearrangement uses TRBV7-8 and TRBJ2-5; D ambiguous. The source of this sequence is a man aged 25-40 years in good health. The CDR3 DNA is TGTGCCAGCAGCTTAGCCCGAACTTTTCAGGAGACCCAGTACTTC. Its protein product is CASSLARTFQETQYF. Looking up the rest from reference TRBV7-8 and TRBJ2-5 gives the full variable domain: GAGVSQSPRYKVAKRGQDVALRCDPISGHVSLFWYQQALGQGPEFLTYFQNEAQLDKSGLPSDRFFAERPEGSVSTLKIQRTQQEDSAVYLCASSLARTFQETQYFGPGTRLLVL.